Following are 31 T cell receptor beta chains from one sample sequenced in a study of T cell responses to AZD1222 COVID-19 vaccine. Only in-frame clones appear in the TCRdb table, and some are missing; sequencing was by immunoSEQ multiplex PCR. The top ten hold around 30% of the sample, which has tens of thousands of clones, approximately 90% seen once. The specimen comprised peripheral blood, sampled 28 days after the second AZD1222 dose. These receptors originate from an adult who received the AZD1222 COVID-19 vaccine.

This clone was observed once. The CDR3 DNA sequence: TGTGCCAGCAGCTCGTTGACTGGTGAGCAGTTCTTC. The encoded protein is CASSSLTGEQFF. This chain joins TRBV7-2 and TRBJ2-1; no definite D call. The V gene's germline CDR1 is SGHTA and CDR2 FQGNSA. Trimming shortened V by 4 bases and J by 9 bases, and 10 bases separated the two germline ends. The CDR3 length is 12 residues.

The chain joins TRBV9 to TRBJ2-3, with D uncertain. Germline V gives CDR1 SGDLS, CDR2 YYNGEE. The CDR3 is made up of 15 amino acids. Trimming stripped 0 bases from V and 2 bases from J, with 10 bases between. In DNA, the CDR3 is TGTGCCAGCAGCGTAGAACTGAAAATCACAGATACGCAGTATTTT. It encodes CASSVELKITDTQYF.

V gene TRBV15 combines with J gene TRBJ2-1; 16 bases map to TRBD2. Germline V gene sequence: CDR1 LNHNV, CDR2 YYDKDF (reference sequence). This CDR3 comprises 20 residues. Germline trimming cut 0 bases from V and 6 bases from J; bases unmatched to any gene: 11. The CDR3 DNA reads TGTGCCACCAGCAGAGACTCCGGGACTAGCGGGAGGGTGTGGATCAATGAGCAGTTCTTC. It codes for CATSRDSGTSGRVWINEQFF.

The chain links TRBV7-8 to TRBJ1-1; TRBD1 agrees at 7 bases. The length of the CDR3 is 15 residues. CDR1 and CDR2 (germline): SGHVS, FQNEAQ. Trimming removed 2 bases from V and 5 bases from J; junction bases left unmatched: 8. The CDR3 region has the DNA TGTGCCAGCAGCTTATACAGGGGACGACAAACTGAAGCTTTCTTT. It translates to CASSLYRGRQTEAFF.

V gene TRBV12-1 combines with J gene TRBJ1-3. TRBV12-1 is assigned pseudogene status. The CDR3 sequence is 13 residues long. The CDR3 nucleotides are TGTGCCAGCTGCCCCGGGGGGGGAAACACCATATATTTT. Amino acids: CASCPGGGNTIYF.

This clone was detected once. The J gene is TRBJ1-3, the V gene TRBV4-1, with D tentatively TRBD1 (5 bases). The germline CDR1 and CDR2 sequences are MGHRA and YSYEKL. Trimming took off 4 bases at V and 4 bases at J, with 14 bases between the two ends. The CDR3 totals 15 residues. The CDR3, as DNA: TGCGCCAGCAGCCGAGGAGGGGTAAGGGGAAACACCATATATTTT. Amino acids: CASSRGGVRGNTIYF.

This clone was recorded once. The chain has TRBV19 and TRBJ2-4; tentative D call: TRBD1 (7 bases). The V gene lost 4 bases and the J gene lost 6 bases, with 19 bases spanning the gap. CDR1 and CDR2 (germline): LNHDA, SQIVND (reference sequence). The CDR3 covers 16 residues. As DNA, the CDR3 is TGTGCCAGTAGTAGCGGGACAGTCTTTAGTACAAACATTCAGTACTTC. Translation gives CASSSGTVFSTNIQYF.

The CDR3: CASSFQLAESFADTQYF. In DNA form, the CDR3 reads TGCGCCAGCAGCTTTCAACTAGCGGAGAGTTTCGCAGATACGCAGTATTTT. The V gene is TRBV5-1, the J gene TRBJ2-3; 8 bases are shared with TRBD2. The ends lost 2 bases at V and 4 bases at J; junction bases unmatched: 12. CDR1 and CDR2 (germline): SGHRS, YFSETQ. CDR3 length equals 17 residues.

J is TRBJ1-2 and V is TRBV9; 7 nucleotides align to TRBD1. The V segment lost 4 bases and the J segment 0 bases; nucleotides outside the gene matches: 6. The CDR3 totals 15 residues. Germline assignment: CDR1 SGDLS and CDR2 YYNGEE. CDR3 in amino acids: CASSQGGKPNYGYTF. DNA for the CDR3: TGTGCCAGCAGCCAGGGGGGGAAGCCTAACTATGGCTACACCTTC.

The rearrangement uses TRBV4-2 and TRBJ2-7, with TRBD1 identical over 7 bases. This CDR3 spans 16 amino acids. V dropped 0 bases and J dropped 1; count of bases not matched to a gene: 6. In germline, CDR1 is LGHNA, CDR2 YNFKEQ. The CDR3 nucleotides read TGTGCCAGCAGCCAAGATGAGGGGGCTGGGTCCTACGAGCAGTACTTC. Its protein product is CASSQDEGAGSYEQYF.

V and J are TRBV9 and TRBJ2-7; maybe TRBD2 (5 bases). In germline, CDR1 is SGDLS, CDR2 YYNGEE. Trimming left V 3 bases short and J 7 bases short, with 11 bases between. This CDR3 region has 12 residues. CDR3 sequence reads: CASSAPGEEQYF. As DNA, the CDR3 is TGTGCCAGCAGCGCCCCCGGGGAGGAGCAGTACTTC.

The CDR3 sequence: CASSQGRDNEQFF. The CDR3 bases are TGCGCCAGCAGCCAAGGGCGGGACAATGAGCAGTTCTTC. V usage is TRBV4-3 and J usage is TRBJ2-1; D is perhaps TRBD2 (5 bases). V was clipped by 1 base and J by 5 bases, with 6 bases between them. The CDR3 totals 13 residues. CDR1 and CDR2 from the germline V gene are LGHNA and YSLEER.

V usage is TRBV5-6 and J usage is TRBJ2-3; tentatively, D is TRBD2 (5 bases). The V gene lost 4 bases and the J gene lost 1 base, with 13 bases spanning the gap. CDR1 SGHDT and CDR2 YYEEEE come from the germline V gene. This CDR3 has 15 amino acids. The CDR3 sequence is CASSRLGAGTDTQYF. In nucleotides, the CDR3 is TGTGCCAGCAGCCGACTGGGAGCGGGCACAGATACGCAGTATTTT.

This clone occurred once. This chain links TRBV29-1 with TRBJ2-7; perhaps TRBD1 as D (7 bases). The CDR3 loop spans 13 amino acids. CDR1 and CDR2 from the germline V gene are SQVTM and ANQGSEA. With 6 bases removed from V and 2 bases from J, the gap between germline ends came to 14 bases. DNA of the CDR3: TGCAGCGTCTTCGACAGGGAGGCCTACGAGCAGTACTTC. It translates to CSVFDREAYEQYF.

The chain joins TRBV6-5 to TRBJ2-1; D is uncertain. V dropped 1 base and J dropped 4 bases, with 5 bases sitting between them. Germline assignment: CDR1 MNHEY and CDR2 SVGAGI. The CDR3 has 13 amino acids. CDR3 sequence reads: CASSYFQYNEQFF. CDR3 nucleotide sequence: TGTGCCAGCAGTTACTTCCAATACAATGAGCAGTTCTTC.

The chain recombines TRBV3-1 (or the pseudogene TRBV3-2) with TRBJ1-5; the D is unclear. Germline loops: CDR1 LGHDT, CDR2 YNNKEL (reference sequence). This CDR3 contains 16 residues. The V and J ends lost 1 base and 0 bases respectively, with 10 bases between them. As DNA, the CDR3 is TGTGCCAGCAGCCAAGGGAAATGGCATAGCAATCAGCCCCAGCATTTT. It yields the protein CASSQGKWHSNQPQHF.

The CDR3 coding sequence is TGTGCCACCAGCACCGAGAGGGCCGCTTGGACAGGGGATGGCTACACCTTC. This translates into CATSTERAAWTGDGYTF. V and J are TRBV15 and TRBJ1-2, with TRBD1 identical over 9 bases. The germline V gene has CDR1 LNHNV and CDR2 YYDKDF (reference sequence). The CDR3 contains 17 residues. The ends lost 4 bases at V and 6 bases at J; junction bases unmatched: 15.

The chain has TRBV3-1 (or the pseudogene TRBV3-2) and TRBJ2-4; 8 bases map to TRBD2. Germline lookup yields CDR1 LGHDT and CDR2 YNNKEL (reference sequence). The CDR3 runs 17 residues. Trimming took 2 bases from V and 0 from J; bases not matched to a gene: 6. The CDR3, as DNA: TGTGCCAGCAGCCAAACTAGCGGAGGGGGAGCCAAAAACATTCAGTACTTC. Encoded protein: CASSQTSGGGAKNIQYF.

This CDR3 is CATSIPRGFRETQYF. The DNA of the CDR3 is TGTGCCACCAGCATACCCAGGGGCTTTCGGGAGACCCAGTACTTC. The chain combines TRBV15 with TRBJ2-5; maybe TRBD1 (6 bases). The CDR3 runs to 15 residues. Germline CDR1 and CDR2: LNHNV and YYDKDF (reference sequence). V lost 4 bases to trimming and J lost 5 bases, with 17 bases between them. Complete variable domain (other parts from reference TRBV15 and TRBJ2-5): DAMVIQNPRYQVTQFGKPVTLSCSQTLNHNVMYWYQQKSSQAPKLLFHYYDKDFNNEADTPDNFQSRRPNTSFCFLDIRSPGLGDTAMYLCATSIPRGFRETQYFGPGTRLLVL.

Written as DNA, the CDR3 is TGTGCCAGCAGCTTGCCGACTAGCGGGAGTGGAAATGAGCAGTTCTTC. It is translated as CASSLPTSGSGNEQFF. The V and J genes are TRBV5-6 and TRBJ2-1; 12 bases agree with TRBD2. Germline V lookup: CDR1 SGHDT, CDR2 YYEEEE. V was pared by 1 base and J by 7 bases, with 6 bases of the junction left unmatched. The CDR3 consists of 16 residues.

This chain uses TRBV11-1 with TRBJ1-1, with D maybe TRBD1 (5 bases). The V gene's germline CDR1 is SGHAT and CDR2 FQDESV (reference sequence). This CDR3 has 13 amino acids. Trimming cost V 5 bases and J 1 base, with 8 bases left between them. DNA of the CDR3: TGTGCCAGCAGCCGACAGCCGAACACTGAAGCTTTCTTT. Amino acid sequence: CASSRQPNTEAFF.

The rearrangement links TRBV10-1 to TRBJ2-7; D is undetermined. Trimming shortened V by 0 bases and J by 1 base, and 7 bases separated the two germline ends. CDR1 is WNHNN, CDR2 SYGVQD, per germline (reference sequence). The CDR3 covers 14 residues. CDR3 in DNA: TGCGCCAGCAGTGAGTCTGCCGGGTCCTACGAGCAGTACTTC. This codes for CASSESAGSYEQYF.

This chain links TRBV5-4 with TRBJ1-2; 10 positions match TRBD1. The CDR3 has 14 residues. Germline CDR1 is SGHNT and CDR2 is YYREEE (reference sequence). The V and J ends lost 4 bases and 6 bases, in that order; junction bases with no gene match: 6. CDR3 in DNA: TGTGCCAGCAGCGCGGGACAGGGGAACGATGGCTACACCTTC. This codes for CASSAGQGNDGYTF. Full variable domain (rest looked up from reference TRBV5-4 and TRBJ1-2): ETGVTQSPTHLIKTRGQQVTLRCSSQSGHNTVSWYQQALGQGPQFIFQYYREEENGRGNFPPRFSGLQFPNYSSELNVNALELDDSALYLCASSAGQGNDGYTFGSGTRLTVV.

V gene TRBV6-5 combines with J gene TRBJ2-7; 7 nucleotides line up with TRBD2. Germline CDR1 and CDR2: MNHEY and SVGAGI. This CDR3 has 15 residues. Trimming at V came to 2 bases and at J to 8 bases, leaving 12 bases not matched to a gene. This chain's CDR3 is CASSYGTKEANKQYF. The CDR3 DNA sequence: TGTGCCAGCAGTTACGGGACTAAGGAGGCGAACAAGCAGTACTTC.

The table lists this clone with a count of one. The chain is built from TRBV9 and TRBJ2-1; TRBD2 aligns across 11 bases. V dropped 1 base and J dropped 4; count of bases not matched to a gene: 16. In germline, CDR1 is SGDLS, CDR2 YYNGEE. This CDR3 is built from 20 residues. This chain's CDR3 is CASSVTPVASGGPLYNEQFF. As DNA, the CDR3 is TGTGCCAGCAGCGTAACCCCCGTGGCTAGCGGGGGGCCCTTGTACAATGAGCAGTTCTTC.

The CDR3 loop is CASSPQGDTEAFF. The DNA of the CDR3 is TGTGCCAGCAGTCCCCAGGGGGACACTGAAGCTTTCTTT. V is TRBV6-6 and J is TRBJ1-1; 7 nucleotides line up with TRBD1. Trimming took 5 bases from V and 3 from J; bases not matched to a gene: 3. Germline CDR1 reads MNHNY; CDR2 reads SVGAGI (reference sequence). This CDR3 contains 13 residues.

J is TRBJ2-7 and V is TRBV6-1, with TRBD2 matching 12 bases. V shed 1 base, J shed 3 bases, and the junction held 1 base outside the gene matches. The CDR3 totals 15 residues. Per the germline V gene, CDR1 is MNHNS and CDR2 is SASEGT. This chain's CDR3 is CASSEGLAGVYEQYF. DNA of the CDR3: TGTGCCAGCAGTGAAGGACTAGCGGGAGTCTACGAGCAGTACTTC.

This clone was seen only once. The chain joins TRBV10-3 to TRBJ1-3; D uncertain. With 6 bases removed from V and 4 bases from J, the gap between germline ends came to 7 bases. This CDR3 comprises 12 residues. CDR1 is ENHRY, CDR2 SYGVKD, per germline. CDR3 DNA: TGTGCCATCAGATCCGAGGGAAACACCATATATTTT. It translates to CAIRSEGNTIYF.

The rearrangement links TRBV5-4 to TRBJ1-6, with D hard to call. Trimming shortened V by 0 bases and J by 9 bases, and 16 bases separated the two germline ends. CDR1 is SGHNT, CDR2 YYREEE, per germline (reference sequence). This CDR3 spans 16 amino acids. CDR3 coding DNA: TGTGCCAGCAGCTTGGTGTCAGGACCTCGGAGTTCACCCCTCCACTTT. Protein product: CASSLVSGPRSSPLHF. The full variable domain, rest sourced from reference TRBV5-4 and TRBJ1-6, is ETGVTQSPTHLIKTRGQQVTLRCSSQSGHNTVSWYQQALGQGPQFIFQYYREEENGRGNFPPRFSGLQFPNYSSELNVNALELDDSALYLCASSLVSGPRSSPLHFGNGTRLTVT.

CDR3 DNA sequence: TGTGCCATCCGGACAGGGGAGGGGAACACTGAAGCTTTCTTT. Its translation is CAIRTGEGNTEAFF. V is TRBV6-5 and J is TRBJ1-1; 9 bases match TRBD1. Losses at the gene ends were 10 bases for V and 1 base for J; bases not matched to a gene: 7. The CDR3 runs 14 residues. Germline CDR1 reads MNHEY; CDR2 reads SVGAGI.

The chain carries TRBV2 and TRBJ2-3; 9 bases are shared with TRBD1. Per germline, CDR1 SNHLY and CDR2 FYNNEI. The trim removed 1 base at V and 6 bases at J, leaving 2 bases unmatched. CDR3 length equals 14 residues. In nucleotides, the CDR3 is TGTGCCAGCAGTGAAGACAGGGGGCAGGATACGCAGTATTTT. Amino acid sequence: CASSEDRGQDTQYF.